This is a list of T cell receptor beta chains from one sample in a study of vaccination and CD4 T cells after COVID-19. Their specific antigens are unknown. In TCRdb, the PCR reads were re-called with MiXCR into one record per CDR3 protein. The table includes 11,000 or so distinct CDR3 sequences, roughly a fifth detected once. The specimen was CD4+ T cells from blood, cultured in vitro, collected after SARS-CoV-2 vaccination. These receptors were collected from a human donor who had recovered from COVID-19. CDR3s include the opening cysteine and the closing phenylalanine or tryptophan. D genes are given only for firm matches. The size field is filled for only some rows; it gives once, few, many or a size class.

- | TRBJ1-2 | TRBV7-2 | TRBD1 | CASRQTGDYGYTF | TGTGCCAGCAGACAAACAGGGGACTATGGCTACACCTTC
few | TRBJ1-1 | TRBV7-8 | - | CASSLVRLDRNEAFF | TGTGCCAGCAGCTTAGTACGGCTTGACAGGAATGAAGCTTTCTTT
few | TRBJ1-1 | TRBV28 | - | CASSRRHTEAFF | TGTGCCAGCAGTCGTCGGCACACTGAAGCTTTCTTT
- | TRBJ2-1 | TRBV27 | - | CASSFRTEPPNEQFF | TGTGCCAGCAGTTTCAGGACAGAGCCACCCAATGAGCAGTTCTTC
once | TRBJ2-7 | TRBV27 | - | CASPGRTYEQYF | TGTGCCAGTCCCGGACGGACCTACGAGCAGTACTTC
few | TRBJ1-3 | TRBV2 | - | CASSEEQALRDTIYF | TGTGCCAGCAGTGAGGAACAGGCCTTAAGGGACACCATATATTTT
medium-sized | TRBJ2-3 | TRBV15 | - | CATSGRVNTQYF | TGTGCCACCAGCGGACGGGTGAATACGCAGTATTTT
- | TRBJ1-4 | TRBV2 | TRBD1 | CASRPAGTGNEKLFF | TGTGCCAGCAGGCCGGCGGGGACAGGGAATGAAAAACTGTTTTTT
- | TRBJ1-2 | TRBV2 | - | CASSEAGEGGYTF | TGTGCCAGCAGTGAAGCGGGGGAGGGTGGCTACACCTTC
- | TRBJ2-3 | TRBV7-2 | - | CASSPERFSTDTQYF | TGTGCCAGCAGCCCAGAACGGTTCAGCACAGATACGCAGTATTTT
- | TRBJ1-5 | TRBV7-2 | - | CASARVNQPQHF | TGTGCCAGCGCCCGGGTCAATCAGCCCCAGCATTTT
- | TRBJ2-3 | TRBV6-2/TRBV6-3 | - | CASRPYPTSTDTQYF | TGTGCCAGCCGTCCTTACCCTACTAGCACAGATACGCAGTATTTT
few | TRBJ2-7 | TRBV6-1 | - | CASRAASSHEQYF | TGTGCCAGCAGGGCGGCTAGTAGCCACGAGCAGTACTTC
- | TRBJ2-3 | TRBV6-2/TRBV6-3 | - | CASSSSTDTQYF | TGTGCCAGCAGTTCTAGCACAGATACGCAGTATTTT
few | TRBJ1-5 | TRBV6-5 | - | CASSSISNQPQHF | TGTGCCAGCAGTTCTATAAGCAATCAGCCCCAGCATTTT
- | TRBJ1-2 | TRBV19 | TRBD1 | CASSMSGGANYGYTF | TGTGCCAGTAGTATGTCAGGGGGGGCTAACTATGGCTACACCTTC
medium-sized | TRBJ2-5 | TRBV7-2 | - | CASSPRTAQYF | TGTGCCAGCAGCCCACGGACAGCCCAGTACTTC
medium-sized | TRBJ1-2 | TRBV7-3 | - | CASSLTPTKGLGYTF | TGTGCCAGCAGCTTAACACCCACGAAGGGACTTGGCTACACCTTC